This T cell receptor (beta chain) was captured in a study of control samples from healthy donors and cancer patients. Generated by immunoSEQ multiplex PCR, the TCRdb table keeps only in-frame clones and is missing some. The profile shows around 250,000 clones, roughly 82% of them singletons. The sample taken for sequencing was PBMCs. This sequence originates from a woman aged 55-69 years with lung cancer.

CDR3 sequence reads: CASSLAPWEGYNEQFF. The CDR3 DNA follows: TGCGCCAGCAGCTTGGCCCCCTGGGAGGGGTACAATGAGCAGTTCTTC. This chain uses TRBV5-1 with TRBJ2-1, with 7 bases identical to TRBD2. The germline V gene encodes CDR1 SGHRS and CDR2 YFSETQ. The J segment lost 4 bases and the V segment lost 0 bases, leaving 7 bases of the junction unmatched. The CDR3 extends over 16 amino acids.